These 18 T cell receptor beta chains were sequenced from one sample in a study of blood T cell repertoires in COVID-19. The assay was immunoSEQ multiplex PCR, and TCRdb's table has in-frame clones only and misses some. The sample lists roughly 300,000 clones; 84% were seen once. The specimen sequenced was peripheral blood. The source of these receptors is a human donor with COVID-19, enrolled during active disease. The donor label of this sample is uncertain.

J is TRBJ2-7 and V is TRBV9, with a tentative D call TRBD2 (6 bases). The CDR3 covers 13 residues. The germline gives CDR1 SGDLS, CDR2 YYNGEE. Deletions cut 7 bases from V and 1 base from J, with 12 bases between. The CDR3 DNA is TGTGCCAGCTCCCGCGCGGGGTCCTACGAGCAGTACTTC. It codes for CASSRAGSYEQYF.

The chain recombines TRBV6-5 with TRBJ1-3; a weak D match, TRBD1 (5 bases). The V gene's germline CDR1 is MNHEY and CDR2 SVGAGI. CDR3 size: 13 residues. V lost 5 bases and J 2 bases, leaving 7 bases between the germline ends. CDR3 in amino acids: CASSQGTGNTIYF. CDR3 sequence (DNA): TGTGCCAGCAGTCAGGGAACTGGAAACACCATATATTTT.

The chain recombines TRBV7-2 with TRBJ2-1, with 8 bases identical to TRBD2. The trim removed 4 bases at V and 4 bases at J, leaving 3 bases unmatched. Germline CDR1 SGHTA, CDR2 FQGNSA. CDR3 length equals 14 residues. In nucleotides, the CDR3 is TGTGCCAGCAGCTCTCGGGAGGGGTACAATGAGCAGTTCTTC. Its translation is CASSSREGYNEQFF. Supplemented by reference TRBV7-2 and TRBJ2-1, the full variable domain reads GAGVSQSPSNKVTEKGKDVELRCDPISGHTALYWYRQSLGQGLEFLIYFQGNSAPDKSGLPSDRFSAERTGGSVSTLTIQRTQQEDSAVYLCASSSREGYNEQFFGPGTRLTVL.

The CDR3 loop is CASSLGQGGAGYGYTF. In DNA form, the CDR3 reads TGTGCCAGCAGCCTGGGACAGGGGGGTGCAGGCTATGGCTACACCTTC. The chain has TRBV7-2 and TRBJ1-2, with TRBD1 matching over 11 bases. This CDR3 has 16 residues. Per the germline V gene, CDR1 is SGHTA and CDR2 is FQGNSA. Trimming removed 5 bases from V and 4 bases from J; junction bases left unmatched: 9.

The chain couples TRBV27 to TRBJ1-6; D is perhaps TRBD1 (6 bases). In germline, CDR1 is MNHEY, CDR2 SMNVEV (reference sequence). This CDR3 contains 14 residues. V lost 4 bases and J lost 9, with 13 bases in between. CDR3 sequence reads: CASSSWDKVSPLHF. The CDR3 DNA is TGTGCCAGCAGTTCCTGGGACAAGGTTTCACCCCTCCACTTT.

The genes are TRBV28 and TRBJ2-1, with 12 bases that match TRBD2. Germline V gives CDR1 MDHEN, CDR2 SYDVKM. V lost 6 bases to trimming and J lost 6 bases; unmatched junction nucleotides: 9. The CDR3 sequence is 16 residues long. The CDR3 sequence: CASSLAGGFMGNEQFF. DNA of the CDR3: TGTGCCAGCAGCCTAGCGGGAGGGTTTATGGGCAATGAGCAGTTCTTC.

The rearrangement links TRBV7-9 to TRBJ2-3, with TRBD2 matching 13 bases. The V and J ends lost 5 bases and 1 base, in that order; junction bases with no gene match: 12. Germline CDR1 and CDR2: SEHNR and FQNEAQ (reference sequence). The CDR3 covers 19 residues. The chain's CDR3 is CASSMRTSGSKWGTDTQYF. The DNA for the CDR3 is TGTGCCAGCAGCATGCGGACTAGCGGGAGTAAGTGGGGCACAGATACGCAGTATTTT.

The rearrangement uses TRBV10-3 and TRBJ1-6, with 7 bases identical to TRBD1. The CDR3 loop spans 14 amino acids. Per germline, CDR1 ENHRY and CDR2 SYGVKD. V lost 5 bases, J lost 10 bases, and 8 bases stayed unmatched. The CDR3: CAISSLDRSSPLHF. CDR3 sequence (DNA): TGTGCCATCAGTTCTTTGGACAGGTCGTCACCCCTCCACTTT.

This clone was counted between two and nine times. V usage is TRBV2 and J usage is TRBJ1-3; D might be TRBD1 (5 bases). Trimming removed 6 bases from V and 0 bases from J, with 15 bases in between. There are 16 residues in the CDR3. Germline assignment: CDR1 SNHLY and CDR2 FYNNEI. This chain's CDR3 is CASRPAPGISGNTIYF. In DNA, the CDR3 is TGTGCCAGCAGGCCTGCCCCAGGGATCTCTGGAAACACCATATATTTT. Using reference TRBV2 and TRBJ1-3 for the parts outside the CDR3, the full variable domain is EPEVTQTPSHQVTQMGQEVILRCVPISNHLYFYWYRQILGQKVEFLVSFYNNEISEKSEIFDDQFSVERPDGSNFTLKIRSTKLEDSAMYFCASRPAPGISGNTIYFGEGSWLTVV.

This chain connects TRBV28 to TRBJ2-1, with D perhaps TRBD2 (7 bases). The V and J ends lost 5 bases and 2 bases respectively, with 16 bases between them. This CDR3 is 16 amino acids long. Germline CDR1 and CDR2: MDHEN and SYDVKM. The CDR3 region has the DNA TGTGCCAGCAGTCCCCCGGGGGGCGGGACCTACAATGAGCAGTTCTTC. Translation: CASSPPGGGTYNEQFF.

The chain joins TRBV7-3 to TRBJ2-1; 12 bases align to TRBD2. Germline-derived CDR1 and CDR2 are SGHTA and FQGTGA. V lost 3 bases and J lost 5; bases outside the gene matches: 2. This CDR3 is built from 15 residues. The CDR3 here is CASSLGTSGHNEQFF. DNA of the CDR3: TGTGCCAGCAGCTTGGGGACTAGCGGGCACAATGAGCAGTTCTTC.

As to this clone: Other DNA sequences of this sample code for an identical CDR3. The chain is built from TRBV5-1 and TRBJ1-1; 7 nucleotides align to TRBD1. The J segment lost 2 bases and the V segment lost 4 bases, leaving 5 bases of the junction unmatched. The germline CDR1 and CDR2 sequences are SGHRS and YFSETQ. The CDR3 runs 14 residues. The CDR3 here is CASSIQGINTEAFF. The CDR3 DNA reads TGCGCCAGCAGCATACAGGGGATCAACACTGAAGCTTTCTTT. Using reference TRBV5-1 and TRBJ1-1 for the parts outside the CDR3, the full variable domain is KAGVTQTPRYLIKTRGQQVTLSCSPISGHRSVSWYQQTPGQGLQFLFEYFSETQRNKGNFPGRFSGRQFSNSRSEMNVSTLELGDSALYLCASSIQGINTEAFFGQGTRLTVV.

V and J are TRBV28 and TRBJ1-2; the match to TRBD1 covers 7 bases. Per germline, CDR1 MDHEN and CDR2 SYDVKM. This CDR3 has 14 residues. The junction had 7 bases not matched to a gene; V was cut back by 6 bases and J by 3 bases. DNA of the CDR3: TGTGCCAGCAGCCCTGGACAGGTTTACTATGGCTACACCTTC. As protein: CASSPGQVYYGYTF.

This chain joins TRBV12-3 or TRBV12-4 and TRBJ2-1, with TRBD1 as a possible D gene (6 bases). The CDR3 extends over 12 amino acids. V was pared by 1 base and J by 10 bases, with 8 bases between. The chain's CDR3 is CASSLGGREQFF. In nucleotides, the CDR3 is TGTGCCAGCAGTTTAGGGGGGCGGGAGCAGTTCTTC.

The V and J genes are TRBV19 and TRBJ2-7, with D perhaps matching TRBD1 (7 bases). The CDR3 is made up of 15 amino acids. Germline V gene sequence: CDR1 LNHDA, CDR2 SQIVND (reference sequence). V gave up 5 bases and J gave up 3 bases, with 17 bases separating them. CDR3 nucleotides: TGTGCCAGTAGTGTCACGCGACAGGGACTCTACGAGCAGTACTTC. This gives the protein CASSVTRQGLYEQYF. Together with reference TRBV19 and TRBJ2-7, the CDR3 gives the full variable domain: DGGITQSPKYLFRKEGQNVTLSCEQNLNHDAMYWYRQDPGQGLRLIYYSQIVNDFQKGDIAEGYSVSREKKESFPLTVTSAQKNPTAFYLCASSVTRQGLYEQYFGPGTRLTVT.

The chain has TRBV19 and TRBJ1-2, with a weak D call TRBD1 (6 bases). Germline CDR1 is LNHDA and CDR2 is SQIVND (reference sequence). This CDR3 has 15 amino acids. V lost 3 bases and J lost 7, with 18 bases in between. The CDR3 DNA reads TGTGCCAGTAGTATTCGCCGCGGGGGGCGTTTTGGCTACACCTTC. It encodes CASSIRRGGRFGYTF.

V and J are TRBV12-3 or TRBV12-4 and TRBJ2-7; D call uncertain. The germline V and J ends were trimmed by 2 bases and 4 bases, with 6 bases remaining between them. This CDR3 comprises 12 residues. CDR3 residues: CASSLYRYEQYF. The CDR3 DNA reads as TGTGCCAGCAGTTTATATCGGTACGAGCAGTACTTC.

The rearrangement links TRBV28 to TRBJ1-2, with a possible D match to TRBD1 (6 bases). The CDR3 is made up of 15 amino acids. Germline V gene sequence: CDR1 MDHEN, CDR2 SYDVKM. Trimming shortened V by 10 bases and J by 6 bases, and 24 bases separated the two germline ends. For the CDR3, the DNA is TGTGCCACCTACACCTCTCTCCACAGGGCTGATGGCTACACCTTC. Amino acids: CATYTSLHRADGYTF.